Below, 13 T cell receptor beta chains from the same sample are listed, as sequenced in a study of HIV-infected children after antiretroviral therapy interruption (dated by TCRdb to the late 2010s). Receptors were amplified or captured by 3' RACE. Sequencing took place on an Illumina MiSeq. TCR libraries were built from RNA using a 3' RACE protocol with unique molecular identifiers to correct PCR amplification bias. TCRdb reprocessing: public reads trimmed at Q25 with fastp, clones called with MiXCR, in-frame beta chains kept. Every distinct CDR3 protein forms one entry, paired with its most common genes and DNA. The sample table lists over 35,000 distinct CDR3 sequences, about 6.5% of them with a count of one. Around 1% of the sample goes to the ten largest clones. The treatment or condition label on this specimen signifies: PENTA 11 planned treatment interruption arm or continuous ART arm. The sequencing here drew on CD45RA+ CD4+ T cells from PBMCs, pooled from several time points, taken from a donor given antiretroviral therapy, either interrupted or continuous. The label giving this sample's cell subset or site can be read as: naive CD4+ CD45RA+ CD45RO- T cells. These receptors were collected from a pool of human donors with HIV.

This clonotype was counted ten times or more. V usage is TRBV5-1 and J usage is TRBJ2-7; TRBD2 matches at 12 bases. This CDR3 has 18 residues. Germline CDR1 SGHRS, CDR2 YFSETQ. Trimming removed 0 bases from V and 3 bases from J; junction bases left unmatched: 10. The CDR3 nucleotides read TGCGCCAGCAGCTTGGCCCGGCCTGGGACTAGCGGGCTCTACGAGCAGTACTTC. This encodes CASSLARPGTSGLYEQYF.

This clonotype was recorded many times. The chain uses TRBV2 and TRBJ2-1; no clear D. The CDR3 extends over 13 amino acids. The germline V and J ends were trimmed by 6 bases and 9 bases, with 15 bases remaining between them. Germline values: CDR1 SNHLY, CDR2 FYNNEI. This CDR3 reads CASSYQNYAEQFF. The CDR3 bases are TGTGCCAGCAGCTACCAAAACTATGCTGAGCAGTTCTTC.

The chain carries TRBV5-1 and TRBJ1-1, with no clear D. With 1 base removed from V and 0 bases from J, the gap between germline ends came to 7 bases. CDR3 length equals 14 residues. Per the germline V gene, CDR1 is SGHRS and CDR2 is YFSETQ. CDR3 loop: CASSLPGVNTEAFF. In DNA, the CDR3 is TGCGCCAGCAGCTTGCCAGGAGTGAACACTGAAGCTTTCTTT.

This clonotype was picked up many times. This sequence joins TRBV7-7 and TRBJ2-3, with D perhaps matching TRBD1 or TRBD2 (5 bases each). Germline assignment: CDR1 SSHAT and CDR2 FNYEAQ (reference sequence). CDR3 length: 13 amino acids. V shed 5 bases and J shed 2 bases, with 8 bases lying between them. CDR3 loop: CASSRGTTDTQYF. CDR3 nucleotides: TGTGCCAGCAGCCGAGGGACCACAGATACGCAGTATTTT.

This clonotype was recorded at least ten times. Germline and junction disagree at one end, which may indicate a read error. The chain joins TRBV6-6 to TRBJ2-3; 9 bases fit TRBD1. Germline V gene sequence: CDR1 MNHNY, CDR2 SVGAGI (reference sequence). The length of the CDR3 is 16 residues. CDR3 sequence: CASGGRDRDDAETLYF. Written as DNA, the CDR3 is TGTGCCAGCGGTGGCCGGGACAGGGATGATGCAGAAACGCTGTATTTT.

The V gene is TRBV19, the J gene TRBJ1-2, with D tentatively TRBD1 (5 bases). Trimming pared 7 bases from V and 2 bases from J, leaving 11 bases between. The germline V gene has CDR1 LNHDA and CDR2 SQIVND (reference sequence). CDR3 size: 13 residues. This CDR3 is CASIGALNYGYTF. CDR3 nucleotides: TGTGCCAGTATTGGGGCCCTCAACTATGGCTACACCTTC.

The V call is TRBV7-8, the J call TRBJ2-5; D is uncertain. CDR3 length: 16 residues. V was shortened by 5 bases and J by 2 bases, with 18 bases between the two germline ends. Germline CDR1 SGHVS, CDR2 FQNEAQ. CDR3 DNA: TGTGCCAGCAGCCACCCCCGTGGCAGCCTGCAAGAGACCCAGTACTTC. It is translated as CASSHPRGSLQETQYF.

This clonotype was counted ten times or more. At one end the junction does not follow the germline gene, possibly because of a read error. The rearrangement joins TRBV6-6 to TRBJ2-3; 9 nucleotides match TRBD1. This CDR3 has 15 residues. Per germline, CDR1 MNHNY and CDR2 SVGAGI (reference sequence). CDR3 nucleotide sequence: TGTGCCAGCGGTGATGGACAGGGGCGTGCAGAAACGCTGTATTTT. This gives the protein CASGDGQGRAETLYF.

With regard to this clonotype: Sequence at one end of the junction differs from germline and may be a read error. V is TRBV23-1 and J is TRBJ2-1; TRBD1 matches at 8 bases. TRBV23-1 is treated as an ORF (open reading frame) with a function not yet certain. The CDR3 has 14 amino acids. DNA for the CDR3: TGTGCCAGCAGTCTGGGGACAGGCTATGCTGAGCAGTTCTTC. This sequence encodes CASSLGTGYAEQFF.

CDR3 residues: CSARDFLDTRVGEQYF. Here the CDR3 DNA reads TGCAGTGCTAGAGATTTCCTCGACACCCGGGTAGGAGAGCAGTACTTC. The gene calls are TRBV20-1 and TRBJ2-7; D unclear. Trimming left V 0 bases short and J 7 bases short, with 22 bases between. Germline lookup yields CDR1 DFQATT and CDR2 SNEGSKA (reference sequence). CDR3 length equals 16 residues.

This clonotype has just one count. The DNA for the CDR3 is TGTGCCAGCAGCTCCGGACGGATTACCTACGAGCAGTACTTC. It translates to CASSSGRITYEQYF. V gene TRBV5-6 combines with J gene TRBJ2-7, with unresolved D. This CDR3 region has 14 residues. V dropped 3 bases and J dropped 2 bases, with 12 bases sitting between them. Per the germline V gene, CDR1 is SGHDT and CDR2 is YYEEEE.

This clonotype was found many times. This chain connects TRBV12-3 or TRBV12-4 to TRBJ2-7, with 8 bases that match TRBD1. This CDR3 comprises 14 residues. Unmatched junction bases numbered 10, after V lost 10 bases and J lost 2 bases. In nucleotides, the CDR3 is TGTGCCACTAAACCGGGACAGGCACCCTACGAGCAGTACTTC. Translating it yields CATKPGQAPYEQYF.

This clonotype was seen many times. The chain recombines TRBV7-2 with TRBJ2-5, with D possibly being TRBD2 (5 bases). V was cut by 5 bases and J by 1 base, with 8 bases left in between. Germline CDR1 SGHTA, CDR2 FQGNSA. The CDR3 is 13 amino acids. The CDR3 DNA sequence: TGTGCCAGCAGCGTGGACTCCCAAGAGACCCAGTACTTC. Protein product: CASSVDSQETQYF.